This T cell receptor beta chain was profiled in a study of blood T cell repertoires in COVID-19. This CDR3 region has 16 residues. CDR1 is SGDLS and CDR2 is YYNGEE in the germline V gene. Trimming shortened V by 3 bases and J by 5 bases, and 20 bases separated the two germline ends. Produced via immunoSEQ multiplex PCR; TCRdb's table is partial and in-frame only. Of approximately 400,000 clones in the sample, 75% to 90% were seen once. The specimen sequenced was PBMCs or T cells enriched from blood (not recorded which). This clonotype originated in a woman aged 45-65 years who had recovered from COVID-19. This chain uses TRBV9 with TRBJ2-5; D may be TRBD2 (7 bases). The CDR3 DNA reads as TGTGCCAGCAGCGACCCAGGCGGGGGCTTGTCCGAGACCCAGTACTTC. Protein product: CASSDPGGGLSETQYF. The full variable domain, with the rest looked up from reference TRBV9 and TRBJ2-5, is DSGVTQTPKHLITATGQRVTLRCSPRSGDLSVYWYQQSLDQGLQFLIQYYNGEERAKGNILERFSAQQFPDLHSELNLSSLELGDSALYFCASSDPGGGLSETQYFGPGTRLLVL.